These 30 T cell receptor beta chains originate from one sample sequenced in a study of T cells in Graves' hyperthyroidism and ophthalmopathy. RNA transcripts yielded amplified TCR beta CDR3 regions. When the TCR CDR3 underwent first-round RT-PCR, the HTBI primer set was used. TCRdb ran MiXCR on the multiplex PCR reads and lists one entry per CDR3 protein. The data show 730,000 or so distinct CDR3 sequences, with around 19% seen just once and around 17% held by the top ten. What was sequenced was blood. These receptors were obtained from a woman in her forties or fifties with Graves' hyperthyroidism that later progressed to Graves' ophthalmopathy.

J is TRBJ2-5 and V is TRBV4-1; the D gene is possibly TRBD1 (6 bases). CDR3 size: 14 residues. V dropped 4 bases and J dropped 2 bases, with 11 bases sitting between them. Germline V gene lookup returns CDR1 MGHRA and CDR2 YSYEKL. CDR3 residues: CASSRADSQETQYF. The CDR3 DNA sequence: TGCGCCAGCAGCCGCGCGGACAGTCAAGAGACCCAGTACTTC.

The rearrangement uses TRBV19 and TRBJ1-2; D not certain. The length of the CDR3 is 14 residues. V lost 2 bases to trimming and J lost 7 bases, with 14 bases between them. Germline lookup yields CDR1 LNHDA and CDR2 SQIVND (reference sequence). DNA of the CDR3: TGTGCCAGTAGTATACAGACGGCAGTCTTTGGCTACACCTTC. The encoded protein is CASSIQTAVFGYTF.

V usage is TRBV7-9 and J usage is TRBJ1-2; 9 bases align to TRBD1. Germline CDR1 reads SEHNR; CDR2 reads FQNEAQ (reference sequence). The CDR3 is 13 amino acids. Trimming removed 4 bases from V and 8 bases from J; junction bases left unmatched: 5. CDR3 amino acids: CASSWDRETGYTF. The CDR3 coding sequence is TGTGCCAGCAGCTGGGACAGGGAGACCGGCTACACCTTC.

The V and J genes are TRBV5-5 and TRBJ2-1; D is ambiguous. Germline CDR1 and CDR2: SGHKS and YYEKEE (reference sequence). The V end lost 0 bases, the J end lost 0 bases, and 7 bases lay between the germline ends. This CDR3 contains 15 residues. The CDR3 is CASSLDPGSYNEQFF. CDR3 bases: TGTGCCAGCAGCTTGGATCCAGGCTCCTACAATGAGCAGTTCTTC.

Many counts were recorded for this clonotype. This chain uses TRBV20-1 with TRBJ2-7; 12 bases align to TRBD2. Losses at the gene ends were 2 bases for V and 1 base for J; bases not matched to a gene: 6. CDR3 length: 16 amino acids. CDR1 is DFQATT, CDR2 SNEGSKA, per germline (reference sequence). The CDR3 DNA reads TGCAGTGCTAGACAAGCACTAGCGGGGGGATCCTACGAGCAGTACTTC. Its protein product is CSARQALAGGSYEQYF.

This clonotype was seen at least ten times. The J gene is TRBJ2-1, the V gene TRBV5-4, with 9 bases lining up with TRBD1. CDR3 length equals 15 residues. CDR1 and CDR2 (germline): SGHNT, YYREEE (reference sequence). Germline trimming cut 6 bases from V and 1 base from J; bases unmatched to any gene: 5. CDR3 region: CASTSGTGSYNEQFF. In nucleotides, the CDR3 is TGTGCCAGCACTTCCGGGACAGGGTCCTACAATGAGCAGTTCTTC.

The CDR3 loop reads CASNPQGQPNTEAFF. The CDR3, as DNA: TGTGCCAGTAACCCCCAGGGACAGCCGAACACTGAAGCTTTCTTT. V gene TRBV19 combines with J gene TRBJ1-1; TRBD1 agrees at 7 bases. The trim removed 7 bases at V and 1 base at J, leaving 9 bases unmatched. Germline V gene lookup returns CDR1 LNHDA and CDR2 SQIVND (reference sequence). CDR3 length: 15 amino acids.

This clonotype was seen ten or more times. This chain joins TRBV18 and TRBJ2-3; D is uncertain. The CDR3 runs 13 residues. The V and J ends lost 2 bases and 2 bases respectively, with 5 bases between them. The V gene's germline CDR1 is KGHSH and CDR2 LQKENI. CDR3 in amino acids: CASSPVLTDTQYF. CDR3 nucleotides: TGTGCCAGCTCACCAGTCCTCACAGATACGCAGTATTTT.

This clonotype came up many times. The rearrangement links TRBV10-3 to TRBJ1-1, with D perhaps TRBD1 (5 bases). The CDR3 spans 12 residues. Germline assignment: CDR1 ENHRY and CDR2 SYGVKD. Trimming left V 6 bases short and J 4 bases short, with 9 bases between. CDR3 DNA sequence: TGTGCCATCAGGGGGGTGAGCACTGAAGCTTTCTTT. Translated: CAIRGVSTEAFF.

The chain combines TRBV10-2 with TRBJ2-1; D is unresolved. V lost 4 bases to trimming and J lost 8 bases, with 15 bases between them. CDR3 size: 14 residues. Germline V gives CDR1 WSHSY, CDR2 SAAADI. CDR3 sequence (DNA): TGCGCCAGCAGTGTGCCGTCTCGTGTCGATGAGCAGTTCTTC. Its translation is CASSVPSRVDEQFF.

This chain links TRBV12-3 or TRBV12-4 with TRBJ1-1; D ambiguous. The CDR3 is made up of 15 amino acids. The V and J ends lost 5 bases and 1 base respectively, with 14 bases between them. DNA for the CDR3: TGTGCCAGCAGTGATAACGAGGTCGCGAACACTGAAGCTTTCTTT. Its protein product is CASSDNEVANTEAFF.

This clonotype has just a few counts. CDR3 amino acids: CSARRRGSSYEQYF. For the CDR3, the DNA is TGCAGTGCTAGAAGGCGGGGGAGCTCCTACGAGCAGTACTTC. The chain has TRBV20-1 and TRBJ2-7; the match to TRBD2 covers 7 bases. The germline CDR1 and CDR2 sequences are DFQATT and SNEGSKA (reference sequence). V lost 2 bases and J lost 0; bases outside the gene matches: 4. The CDR3 consists of 14 residues.

The chain combines TRBV12-3 or TRBV12-4 with TRBJ2-2, with D perhaps TRBD1 or TRBD2 (5 bases each). V lost 5 bases and J 0 bases, leaving 13 bases between the germline ends. The CDR3 has 16 residues. CDR3 residues: CASSREGRANTGELFF. The CDR3 nucleotides read TGTGCCAGCAGTCGAGAGGGACGGGCGAACACCGGGGAGCTGTTTTTT.

The V and J genes are TRBV6-1 and TRBJ1-3; D remains unclear. V was trimmed by 8 bases and J by 4 bases, leaving 15 bases between them. The germline V gene encodes CDR1 MNHNS and CDR2 SASEGT. This CDR3 has 14 amino acids. In nucleotides, the CDR3 is TGTGCCAGCTCCTACGGGGTTGCCGGAAACACCATATATTTT. The encoded protein is CASSYGVAGNTIYF.

Written as DNA, the CDR3 is TGTGCCAGCAGGGAGAGCGGGGGGGCTTCCTACAATGAGCAGTTCTTC. Translated: CASRESGGASYNEQFF. The gene calls are TRBV6-2 or TRBV6-3 and TRBJ2-1; 10 nucleotides match TRBD2. Per the germline V gene, CDR1 is MNHEY and CDR2 is SVGEGT. The length of the CDR3 is 16 residues. The V segment lost 6 bases and the J segment 1 base; nucleotides outside the gene matches: 6.

This clonotype appeared many times. This chain uses TRBV20-1 with TRBJ1-1; maybe TRBD1 (5 bases). The V end lost 1 base, the J end lost 4 bases, and 16 bases lay between the germline ends. The V gene's germline CDR1 is DFQATT and CDR2 SNEGSKA (reference sequence). This CDR3 is built from 15 residues. The CDR3 bases are TGCAGTGCTAGAGGGGCACCGGGGGTCTTCACTGAAGCTTTCTTT. It encodes CSARGAPGVFTEAFF.

This sequence joins TRBV9 and TRBJ1-2, with unresolved D. Trimming took 1 base from V and 2 from J, leaving 9 bases between them. In germline, CDR1 is SGDLS, CDR2 YYNGEE. The length of the CDR3 is 14 residues. CDR3 sequence reads: CASSVSGRNYGYTF. CDR3 in DNA: TGTGCCAGCAGCGTATCCGGCAGAAACTATGGCTACACCTTC.

This chain connects TRBV19 to TRBJ2-4; the D call may be TRBD1 or TRBD2 (5 bases each). The CDR3 is 17 amino acids. In germline, CDR1 is LNHDA, CDR2 SQIVND (reference sequence). Trimming shortened V by 5 bases and J by 3 bases, and 20 bases separated the two germline ends. The CDR3 loop reads CASSPPRAGDHKNIQYF. Written as DNA, the CDR3 is TGTGCCAGTAGTCCGCCGCGGGCCGGGGACCACAAAAACATTCAGTACTTC.

This clonotype was seen repeatedly, ten times or more. This sequence joins TRBV20-1 and TRBJ2-1; D gene uncertain. Germline CDR1 reads DFQATT; CDR2 reads SNEGSKA (reference sequence). The V and J ends lost 3 bases and 9 bases respectively, with 15 bases between them. The CDR3 runs to 13 residues. The CDR3 sequence is CSASPLNLGEQFF. DNA for the CDR3: TGCAGTGCTAGCCCCCTGAACTTGGGTGAGCAGTTCTTC.

Comments on this clonotype: It may be a read error: a sequence one base away is much more abundant. The chain has TRBV2 and TRBJ2-3; TRBD2 matches at 14 bases. The germline V gene has CDR1 SNHLY and CDR2 FYNNEI. The CDR3 runs 17 residues. CDR3 in amino acids: CASGRLAGGQFVDTQCF. As DNA, the CDR3 is TGTGCCAGCGGCCGACTAGCGGGGGGGCAGTTTGTAGATACGCAGTGTTTT.

This clonotype was seen repeatedly, ten times or more. A junction end diverges from the germline sequence, so it may reflect a read error. The chain carries TRBV7-7 and TRBJ2-5; possibly TRBD2 for D (6 bases). CDR3 length: 14 residues. Germline values: CDR1 SSHAT, CDR2 FNYEAQ (reference sequence). The CDR3 protein is CASSFDSGQETQYF. The CDR3 DNA sequence: TGTGCTAGCAGCTTCGATAGCGGACAAGAGACCCAGTACTTC.

V and J are TRBV6-2 or TRBV6-3 and TRBJ2-3, with D possibly matching TRBD2 (6 bases). Per the germline V gene, CDR1 is MNHEY and CDR2 is SVGEGT. The CDR3 is 11 amino acids. V was pared by 2 bases and J by 10 bases, with 7 bases between. CDR3 region: CASSYGTSQYF. The CDR3 bases are TGTGCCAGCAGTTACGGGACTTCGCAGTATTTT.

The table lists this clonotype with a few counts. CDR3 bases: TGTGCCAGCAGCCCGAGGGGGGGGATCCAAGAGACCCAGTACTTC. Its translation is CASSPRGGIQETQYF. This chain joins TRBV9 and TRBJ2-5; possible D gene TRBD2, 7 bases. Germline CDR1 is SGDLS and CDR2 is YYNGEE. The CDR3 has 15 amino acids. V was clipped by 4 bases and J by 1 base, with 14 bases between them.

Many counts were recorded for this clonotype. This sequence joins TRBV20-1 and TRBJ1-4; maybe TRBD1 (6 bases). V shed 5 bases and J shed 8 bases, with 18 bases lying between them. CDR1 is DFQATT and CDR2 is SNEGSKA in the germline V gene (reference sequence). The CDR3 sequence is 14 residues long. The CDR3 spells CSADDQGHKEKLFF. CDR3 bases: TGCAGTGCTGATGACCAGGGGCATAAGGAAAAACTGTTTTTT.

This clonotype was picked up a small number of times. This rearrangement joins TRBV20-1 to TRBJ1-4; D is undetermined. This CDR3 spans 14 amino acids. Trimming pared 2 bases from V and 4 bases from J, leaving 11 bases between. Germline V gene data show CDR1 as DFQATT and CDR2 as SNEGSKA (reference sequence). Here the CDR3 DNA reads TGCAGTGCTAGACATGGGCAAGATAATGAAAAACTGTTTTTT. Residues: CSARHGQDNEKLFF.

This clonotype was seen repeatedly, ten times or more. The CDR3 DNA reads as TGTGCCAGTTTAAACGTGCCGGGACAGGGCCTTGCGGAGACCCAGTACTTC. It codes for CASLNVPGQGLAETQYF. The chain employs TRBV6-1 and TRBJ2-5, with 9 bases that match TRBD1. With V trimmed by 9 bases and J by 5 bases, 19 bases remained unmatched. Per germline, CDR1 MNHNS and CDR2 SASEGT. The CDR3 extends over 17 amino acids.

This clonotype came up a few times. The chain links TRBV6-5 to TRBJ1-1, with D hard to call. The V gene's germline CDR1 is MNHEY and CDR2 SVGAGI. The CDR3 loop spans 15 amino acids. V was shortened by 0 bases and J by 0 bases, with 8 bases between the two germline ends. CDR3 residues: CASSYSTVMNTEAFF. As DNA, the CDR3 is TGTGCCAGCAGTTACTCAACGGTAATGAACACTGAAGCTTTCTTT.

This clonotype was counted between two and nine times. The V call is TRBV5-6, the J call TRBJ2-1, with D maybe TRBD2 (5 bases). The V gene lost 4 bases and the J gene lost 4 bases, with 15 bases spanning the gap. CDR3 length: 15 residues. Germline CDR1 reads SGHDT; CDR2 reads YYEEEE. The CDR3 sequence: CASSQGSGFYNEQFF. In DNA form, the CDR3 reads TGTGCCAGCAGCCAAGGGAGCGGATTTTACAATGAGCAGTTCTTC.

This clonotype was observed a few times. This may come from a read error, since a much larger clone is one base off. This chain joins TRBV12-3 or TRBV12-4 and TRBJ2-1; D perhaps matches TRBD2 (6 bases). V lost 6 bases to trimming and J lost 6 bases, with 21 bases between them. The CDR3 spans 16 residues. In nucleotides, the CDR3 is TGTGCCAGCAGCTTGAACGCCGGGACTTTCCTCAATGAGCAGTTCTTC. Encoded protein: CASSLNAGTFLNEQFF.

Ten or more counts support this clonotype. V gene TRBV5-1 combines with J gene TRBJ2-1, with 10 bases aligning to TRBD1. Germline CDR1 is SGHRS and CDR2 is YFSETQ. The CDR3 contains 15 residues. V was clipped by 0 bases and J by 6 bases; unmatched bases: 3. CDR3 in amino acids: CASSLVGQGTNEQFF. CDR3 in DNA: TGCGCCAGCAGCTTGGTGGGACAGGGGACCAATGAGCAGTTCTTC.